This T cell receptor (beta chain) was identified in a study of CD8+CD57+ T cells in acquired aplastic anemia. Whoever was chosen for sequencing had shown CD8+CD57+ cell expansion by flow cytometry. Study findings and constraints: Researchers reported that CD8+ Simpson's diversity was not significantly different in patients versus controls.

From germline, CDR1 is SQVTM and CDR2 ANQGSEA. CDR3 length equals 13 residues. Template material for TCR beta VDJ and CDR3 profiling consisted of genomic DNA. TCRdb analysed the reads with MiXCR anew, one entry per CDR3 protein. The data hold 150,000 to 200,000 distinct CDR3 sequences, with 48% observed a single time. This clonotype occurred many times. Its matching antigen is unknown. This may be a read error, as it is one base from a much larger clone. This chain links TRBV29-1 with TRBJ2-3, with D perhaps being TRBD1 or TRBD2 (6 bases each). Specimen: sorted CD4+, CD8+, or CD8+CD57+ T cells (not recorded which) from PBMCs. This receptor was obtained from a human donor with aplastic anemia. CDR3 sequence reads: CGVHGGRGDTQYF. For the CDR3, the DNA is TGCGGCGTTCACGGGGGCCGAGGAGATACGCAGTATTTT.